The entry that follows covers one TCR beta chain sequence. The DNA is left out, because the CDR3 cannot be placed on it with certainty; the CDR3 is given as TCRdb lists it. The data were obtained in a study of control samples from healthy donors and cancer patients. The table came from immunoSEQ multiplex PCR; TCRdb's copy has only in-frame clones and leaves some out. The sample yields 150,000 to 200,000 clones, around 91% seen once. Sequencing was done on a sample of blood. The receptor was derived from a woman aged 50 to 60 in good health.

CDR3: CASSKVGEGSTQYF. The genes are TRBV21-1 and TRBJ2-3; TRBD2, the table's D call, lacks a check against the DNA. TRBV21-1 constitutes a pseudogene. The CDR3 is 14 residues long, counting both termini.